Presented here are 9 T cell receptor beta chains from one specimen sequenced in a study of blood T cell repertoires in COVID-19. This table comes from immunoSEQ multiplex PCR, and its TCRdb copy is limited to in-frame clones, with some not included. The sample consists of some 70,000 clones, around nine tenths of them appearing once. The sample taken for sequencing was peripheral blood. The source of these receptors is a human donor in a cohort sampled during active COVID-19.

Comments on this clone: This sample also contains other DNA sequences that code for the same CDR3. This chain uses TRBV28 with TRBJ2-7, with 8 positions matching TRBD1. Germline lookup yields CDR1 MDHEN and CDR2 SYDVKM. The CDR3 consists of 12 residues. Trimming cost V 4 bases and J 7 bases; bases outside gene matches: 3. CDR3 residues: CASSSDRGEQYF. The CDR3 nucleotides are TGTGCCAGCAGTTCCGACAGGGGAGAGCAGTACTTC.

The V call is TRBV28, the J call TRBJ1-5; D is possibly TRBD1 (6 bases). The V end lost 4 bases, the J end lost 4 bases, and 14 bases lay between the germline ends. This CDR3 contains 15 residues. Germline CDR1 MDHEN, CDR2 SYDVKM. Here the CDR3 DNA reads TGTGCCAGCAGTTCATTGCGACAGGCGAATCAGCCCCAGCATTTT. Translation: CASSSLRQANQPQHF.

The chain's CDR3 is CATSDSSLREGSEQYF. Here the CDR3 DNA reads TGTGCCACCAGTGATTCTTCCTTACGGGAGGGGAGCGAGCAGTACTTC. The rearrangement links TRBV24-1 to TRBJ2-7; 8 nucleotides match TRBD2. The ends lost 2 bases at V and 6 bases at J; junction bases unmatched: 11. The CDR3 has 16 residues. The germline gives CDR1 KGHDR, CDR2 SFDVKD.

The chain carries TRBV28 and TRBJ2-7, with a tentative D call TRBD1 (6 bases). Germline CDR1 reads MDHEN; CDR2 reads SYDVKM. The CDR3 spans 15 residues. V was clipped by 4 bases and J by 2 bases, with 15 bases between them. CDR3 DNA: TGTGCCAGCAGTTCACAGGGCGGACTCACCTACGAGCAGTACTTC. Translation: CASSSQGGLTYEQYF. The complete variable domain, with remaining parts taken from reference TRBV28 and TRBJ2-7, reads DVKVTQSSRYLVKRTGEKVFLECVQDMDHENMFWYRQDPGLGLRLIYFSYDVKMKEKGDIPEGYSVSREKKERFSLILESASTNQTSMYLCASSSQGGLTYEQYFGPGTRLTVT.

The chain links TRBV18 to TRBJ1-3; a possible D gene is TRBD1 (6 bases). From germline, CDR1 is KGHSH and CDR2 LQKENI. Trimming took 2 bases from V and 4 from J, leaving 9 bases between them. CDR3 length equals 14 residues. CDR3: CASSPNDRGNTIYF. In nucleotides, the CDR3 is TGTGCCAGCTCACCAAACGACAGGGGAAACACCATATATTTT.

This CDR3 reads CAISETRQYPNSPLHF. In nucleotides, the CDR3 is TGTGCCATCAGTGAGACGAGACAGTACCCTAATTCACCCCTCCACTTT. This rearrangement joins TRBV10-3 to TRBJ1-6; maybe TRBD1 (5 bases). The V end was cut by 2 bases, the J end by 6 bases, with 14 bases between. The CDR3 spans 16 residues. The V gene's germline CDR1 is ENHRY and CDR2 SYGVKD.

This chain uses TRBV4-1 with TRBJ1-2; weak D call: TRBD1 (6 bases). Germline CDR1 reads MGHRA; CDR2 reads YSYEKL. This CDR3 has 15 amino acids. The germline V and J ends were trimmed by 0 bases and 5 bases, with 13 bases remaining between them. CDR3 coding DNA: TGCGCCAGCAGCCAAGATACAGGGCCGGGATATGGCTACACCTTC. Protein sequence: CASSQDTGPGYGYTF.

In its sample, this clone was seen a few times. The rearrangement joins TRBV9 to TRBJ1-1; 7 bases match TRBD1. V lost 4 bases and J lost 3; bases outside the gene matches: 6. Germline CDR1 SGDLS, CDR2 YYNGEE. The CDR3 extends over 14 amino acids. This chain's CDR3 is CASSLGTDYTEAFF. The CDR3 region has the DNA TGTGCCAGCAGCTTGGGGACAGACTACACTGAAGCTTTCTTT.

The gene calls are TRBV24-1 and TRBJ1-2; the D gene is possibly TRBD1 (5 bases). Germline V gives CDR1 KGHDR, CDR2 SFDVKD. The CDR3 length is 16 residues. Trimming shortened V by 2 bases and J by 6 bases, and 18 bases separated the two germline ends. The CDR3 coding sequence is TGTGCCACCAGTGATTATAAAGGAGCAGGGAATAATGGCTACACCTTC. Its translation: CATSDYKGAGNNGYTF.